Listed below are T cell receptor beta chains from one sample, sequenced in a study of T-cell memory formation after mild COVID-19. A single record per CDR3 protein comes from TCRdb applying MiXCR to the 5' RACE reads. The repertoire holds hundreds of thousands of distinct CDR3 sequences, with roughly a fifth as singletons. Sequencing was carried out using PBMCs or a T cell subset sorted from them (not recorded which). All receptors derive from an adult woman who had mild COVID-19 (a few samples of this study predate the infection). Cell type and time point are not known. The CDR3 runs from the conserved cysteine through the conserved F or W. Fields, in order: clone size, V gene, D gene, J gene, CDR3 DNA, CDR3 protein. A D gene is named only where the DNA matches it firmly. Not all rows give a size; the values are once, few, many and, for expanded clones, a class.

>once|TRBV6-2/TRBV6-3|-|TRBJ2-3
TGTGCCAGCAGCCCGCGACTTGCCTCTAGTTCAGATACGCAGTATTTT
CASSPRLASSSDTQYF
>few|TRBV10-3|TRBD2|TRBJ2-7
TGTGCCATCGGGGGTAGCGGGGGCCGGCAGTACTTC
CAIGGSGGRQYF
>-|TRBV7-9|-|TRBJ2-1
TGTGCCAGCAGCGCCTCTACTTCCTACAATGAGCAGTTCTTC
CASSASTSYNEQFF
>few|TRBV9|-|TRBJ2-2
TGTGCCAGCAGCGTAGTCGGGGGGCCAGGCGGGGAGCTGTTTTTT
CASSVVGGPGGELFF
>-|TRBV12-3/TRBV12-4|-|TRBJ1-5
TGTGCCAGCAGTTTAGGGGGCCCCAATCAGCCCCAGCATTTT
CASSLGGPNQPQHF
>-|TRBV5-1|-|TRBJ2-1
TGCGCCAGCAGCTATGCCGCGGCCAGGGTAGGTGAGCAGTTCTTC
CASSYAAARVGEQFF
>-|TRBV7-9|TRBD1|TRBJ2-5
TGTGCCAGCAGCTCAGGACAGGGGAGCCAGTACTTC
CASSSGQGSQYF
>few|TRBV11-2|-|TRBJ1-1
TGTGCCAGCAGCTTAGAACGGGGGTGGACTGAAGCTTTCTTT
CASSLERGWTEAFF
>many|TRBV29-1|TRBD1|TRBJ2-1
TGCAGTTTTAACCCGGGACAGGTCTACAATGAGCAGTTCTTC
CSFNPGQVYNEQFF
>few|TRBV20-1|-|TRBJ2-7
TGCAGTGCTAGGTATGGCGGGGCCTCCTACGAGCAGTACTTC
CSARYGGASYEQYF
>few|TRBV10-3|-|TRBJ2-1
TGTGCCATCAGTGAGTCGACTAGGCGCTACAATGAGCAGTTCTTC
CAISESTRRYNEQFF
>few|TRBV19|-|TRBJ1-2
TGTGCCAGTAGTAGTCTAAGGAAGGGCTACACCTTC
CASSSLRKGYTF
>many|TRBV5-1|-|TRBJ2-3
TGCGCCAGCAGGCCGGGGCCTAGCACAGATACGCAGTATTTT
CASRPGPSTDTQYF
>-|TRBV5-1|-|TRBJ2-2
TGCGCCAGCAGCTTGGATATGGGGGCCTCGAACACCGGGGAGCTGTTTTTT
CASSLDMGASNTGELFF
>-|TRBV12-3/TRBV12-4|TRBD2|TRBJ2-3
TGTGCCAGCTCCCGGGCGGGGGTTACGCAGTATTTT
CASSRAGVTQYF
>-|TRBV5-6|TRBD2|TRBJ2-5
TGTGCCAGCAGCCCCCCCGTTGGCGGGGGGGAGACCCAGTACTTC
CASSPPVGGGETQYF
>-|TRBV5-1|-|TRBJ1-1
TGCGCCAGCAGCCCCTCGGACAAGAACACTGAAGCTTTCTTT
CASSPSDKNTEAFF
>few|TRBV20-1|-|TRBJ1-4
TGCAGTGCTCCGGACTGGGAAAAACTGTTTTTT
CSAPDWEKLFF
>-|TRBV3-1|TRBD2|TRBJ2-7
TGTGCCAGCAGCCAAGATCAGGCGGGAGCGCGTGAGCAGTACTTC
CASSQDQAGAREQYF
>few|TRBV6-5|-|TRBJ2-5
TGTGCCAGCAGTTATGGGGGTCGGGCGGGGGAGACCCAGTACTTC
CASSYGGRAGETQYF
>few|TRBV20-1|-|TRBJ2-7
TGCAGTGCTAGAGGGACAGCCTACGAGCAGTACTTC
CSARGTAYEQYF
>few|TRBV12-3/TRBV12-4|-|TRBJ2-7
TGTGCCAGCAGTTTACACGGTCACAACGAGCAGTACTTC
CASSLHGHNEQYF
>few|TRBV3-1|-|TRBJ2-7
TGTGCCAGCAGTCGGAGGGGATATAACGAGCAGTACTTC
CASSRRGYNEQYF
>few|TRBV7-8|TRBD1|TRBJ1-1
TGTGCCAGCAGCTTACTGGGCCCGGGACAGCGGCGGGACACTGAAGCTTTCTTT
CASSLLGPGQRRDTEAFF
>few|TRBV7-7|-|TRBJ1-5
TGTGCTAGCAGCTTAGACACTAATCAGCCCCAGCATTTT
CASSLDTNQPQHF
>once|TRBV12-3/TRBV12-4|TRBD2|TRBJ2-3
TGTGCCAGCAGTACTGGGACTAGCGGGAGTGGAGATACGCAGTATTTT
CASSTGTSGSGDTQYF
>-|TRBV29-1|TRBD2|TRBJ2-1
TGCAGCGTTGAGTCGCTAGCGGGGCTTGAGCAGTTCTTC
CSVESLAGLEQFF
>-|TRBV19|-|TRBJ1-1
TGTGCCAGTAGTATCCGCGGCTTGAATACTGAAGCTTTCTTT
CASSIRGLNTEAFF
>-|TRBV24-1|-|TRBJ1-5
TGTGCCACCAGTCTCTCGGGAGGTCAGAATCAGCCCCAGCATTTT
CATSLSGGQNQPQHF
>few|TRBV5-1|-|TRBJ2-1
TGCGCCAGCAGCTTGGCCGCGGGCTCTGGCATGGATGAGCAGTTCTTC
CASSLAAGSGMDEQFF
>-|TRBV4-1|-|TRBJ1-2
TGCGCCAGCAGCCAAGTTAGTAGGAGACAGAACATAAACTATGGCTACACCTTC
CASSQVSRRQNINYGYTF
>few|TRBV5-1|TRBD2|TRBJ2-3
TGCGCCAGCAGCTTGAGCGGGGGTTTTGGCACAGATACGCAGTATTTT
CASSLSGGFGTDTQYF
>-|TRBV6-2/TRBV6-3|TRBD1|TRBJ1-1
TGTGCCAGCAGTTACTTTCCAGGGGGGACTGGAGCTTTCTTT
CASSYFPGGTGAFF